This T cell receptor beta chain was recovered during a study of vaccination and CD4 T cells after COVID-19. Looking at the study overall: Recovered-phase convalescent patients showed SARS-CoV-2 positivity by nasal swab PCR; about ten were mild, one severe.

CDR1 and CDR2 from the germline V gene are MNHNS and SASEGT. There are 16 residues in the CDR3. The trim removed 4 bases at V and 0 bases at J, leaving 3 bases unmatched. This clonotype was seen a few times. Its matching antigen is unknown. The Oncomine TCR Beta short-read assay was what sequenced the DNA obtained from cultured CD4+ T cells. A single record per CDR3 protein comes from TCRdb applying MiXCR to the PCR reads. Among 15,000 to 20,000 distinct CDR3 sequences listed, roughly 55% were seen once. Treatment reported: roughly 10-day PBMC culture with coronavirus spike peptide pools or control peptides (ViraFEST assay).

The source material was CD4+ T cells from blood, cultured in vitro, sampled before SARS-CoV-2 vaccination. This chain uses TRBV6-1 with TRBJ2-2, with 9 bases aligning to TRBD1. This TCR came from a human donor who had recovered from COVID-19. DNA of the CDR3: TGTGCCAGCAGTGTGGGGACAGGGACGAACACCGGGGAGCTGTTTTTT. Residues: CASSVGTGTNTGELFF.